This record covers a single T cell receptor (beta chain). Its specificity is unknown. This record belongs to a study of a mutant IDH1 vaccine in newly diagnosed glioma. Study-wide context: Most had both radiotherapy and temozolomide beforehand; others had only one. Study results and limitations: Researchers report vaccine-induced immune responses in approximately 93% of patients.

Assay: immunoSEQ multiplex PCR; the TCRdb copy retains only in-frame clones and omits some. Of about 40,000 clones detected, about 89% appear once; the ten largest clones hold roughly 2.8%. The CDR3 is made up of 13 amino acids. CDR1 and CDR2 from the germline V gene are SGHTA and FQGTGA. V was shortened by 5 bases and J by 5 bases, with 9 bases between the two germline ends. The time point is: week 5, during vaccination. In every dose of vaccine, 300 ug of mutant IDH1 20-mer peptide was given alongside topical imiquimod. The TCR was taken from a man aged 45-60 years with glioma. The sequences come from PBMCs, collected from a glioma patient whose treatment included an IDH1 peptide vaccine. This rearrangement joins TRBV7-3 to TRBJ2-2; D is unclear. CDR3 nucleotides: TGTGCCAGCAGCCCACAGAAGACCGGGGAGCTGTTTTTT. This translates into CASSPQKTGELFF.